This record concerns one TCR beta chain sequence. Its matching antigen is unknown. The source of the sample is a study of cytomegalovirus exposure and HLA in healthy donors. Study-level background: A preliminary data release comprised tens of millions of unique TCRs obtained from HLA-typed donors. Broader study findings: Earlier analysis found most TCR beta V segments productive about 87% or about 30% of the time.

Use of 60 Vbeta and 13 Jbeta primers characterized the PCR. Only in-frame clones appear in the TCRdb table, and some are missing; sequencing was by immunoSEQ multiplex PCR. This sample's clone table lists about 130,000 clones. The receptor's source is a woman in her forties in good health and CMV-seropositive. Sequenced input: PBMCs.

The CDR3 here is CASSVGDRVHNEQFF. CDR3 DNA: TGTGCCAGCAGCGTAGGGGACAGGGTCCACAATGAGCAGTTCTTC. The chain has TRBV9 and TRBJ2-1; 9 bases are shared with TRBD1. The CDR3 covers 15 residues. Germline CDR1 and CDR2: SGDLS and YYNGEE. V dropped 0 bases and J dropped 5; count of bases not matched to a gene: 3.